The source of this TCR beta chain is a study of blood T cells in healthy people across ages (dated by TCRdb to 2014 to 2015). Describing the broader study: In model experiments, template switching captured roughly one uniquely barcoded TCR beta cDNA molecule for every two T cells. Age-related changes in TCR beta repertoire diversity were measured in the study by deep sequencing normalized with unique cDNA molecular identifiers. Four age groups were formed from the donors: young (average about 15 years), middle-aged (approximately 39), aged (over 55) and long-lived (approximately 78). To avoid experimental bias, donors of different ages were spread randomly across the sequencing lanes. Two additional independent replicas of 1 million unique cDNA reads from the same blood draw were analyzed for two donors (one aged 18 to 29 and one aged 80 or older). Study-wide conclusions, independent of this receptor: Estimates of total diversity based on one million sequenced T cells were considered lower bounds and underestimates. The long-lived group showed more naive CD4+ T cells, fewer expanded clones and increased TCR diversity than the aged group, suggesting age selection. Observed TCR beta diversity correlated strongly with the percentage of naive T cells measured by flow cytometry. Because donor CMV infection status was unknown, age-related changes in expanded clonotypes were potentially confounded. As age increased, observed TCR beta diversity per million T cells dropped in a roughly linear way, and a significant reduction was already evident by age around 41. Because profiling used bulk unsorted PBMCs, naive and antigen-experienced compartments could not be compared conclusively.

There are a few counts of this clonotype. Its antigen remains undetermined. No much larger clone exists at a distance of one base, and base qualities are not known. From the cysteine up to the phenylalanine, the CDR3 has a length of 16 residues. Only the CDR3 DNA is retained, 48 bases long and in frame from the first base. Via the germline V gene, CDR1 is MGHRA and CDR2 YSYEKL. V is reduced by 1 base and J by 5 bases, leaving a spacing of 14 bases between them. Donors were about 36 systemically healthy Caucasian individuals from Russia aged roughly 6 to 100 years. Approximately 9.3 milliliters of peripheral blood were drawn from each donor into EDTA-treated Vacutainer tubes. Ficoll-Paque density-gradient centrifugation was used to isolate PBMCs, with at least 6.5 million obtained per sample. Total RNA, at least 6 micrograms per sample, was extracted from PBMCs with Trizol reagent. For every donor, flow cytometry on a PBMC aliquot measured the percentage of naive CD45RAhigh/CD27high T cells.

The library was made by 5' RACE. Sequencing instrument: Illumina HiSeq 2500. A second PCR of about 7 to 12 cycles was performed with a sample-barcoded 5' primer and a J-beta primer mix. Each TCR beta cDNA molecule received a unique molecular identifier from a template-switch 5' adaptor carrying 12 random nucleotides. Each sample yielded at least 3 million CDR3-containing paired-end reads. All of the RNA was converted into first-strand cDNA using the Mint cDNA synthesis kit, with a TRBC-specific oligonucleotide serving as the primer. Following uracil-DNA glycosylase treatment, a first 18-cycle PCR with universal primers M1SS and BC2_uni_R was performed on all cDNA. Turning to the authors' computational methods: For normalization, 1 million high-quality reads, each with a distinct molecular identifier, were randomly selected from each sample. Reads sharing molecular identifiers were discarded rather than binned into consensus sequences. MiTCR, with a Q25 quality threshold and the strictest error-elimination algorithm, was used for CDR3 identification, clonotype clustering and error correction. Lower-bound total TCR beta diversity was estimated with a nonparametric unseen species model using Euler transformation. TCRdb redid the processing of the public reads, applying fastp at Q25 and MiXCR, and retained in-frame beta chains. Entries are consolidated by CDR3 protein sequence, retaining the most common genes and DNA. TCRdb, not the authors, supplied the V and J calls. Present in this sample are about 1.6 million distinct CDR3 sequences, almost 35% of which were seen just once. The top ten constitute about 11% of the sample.

The rearranged chain carries TRBV4-1 and TRBJ2-2; a weak D assignment points to TRBD2 (6 bases agree). The sequenced sample consisted of blood. The TCR sequence derives from a woman aged 25-40 years in good health. The CDR3: CASSQGSQGGTGELFF. The nucleotides read TGCGCCAGCAGCCAAGGAAGTCAGGGAGGTACCGGGGAGCTGTTTTTT.